This is a list of T cell receptor beta chains from one sample in a study of T cells in Graves' hyperthyroidism and ophthalmopathy. One entry per CDR3 protein results from TCRdb running MiXCR on the multiplex PCR reads. Here the sample spans approximately 510,000 distinct CDR3 sequences, approximately 48% being singletons. The sequenced sample was peripheral blood or thyroid tissue (not recorded which). These receptors came from an adult woman with Graves' disease, either hyperthyroidism or ophthalmopathy (not recorded which). Each CDR3 is given with its conserved first and last residue. The D gene is left open where the match is weak. Not every row has a clone size; where given, it reads once, few, many or a size class.

d_gene	v_gene	abundance	j_gene	CDR3nt	CDR3aa
TRBD2	TRBV29-1	.	TRBJ2-5	TGCAGCGCTGACTTGCCTTGGAGGCTAGCGGGAGAAGGGGCGGAGACCCAGTACTTC	CSADLPWRLAGEGAETQYF
TRBD1	TRBV25-1	.	TRBJ2-6	TGTGCCAGCAGTGACCCGACAGGGTCTGGGGCCAACGTCCTGACTTTC	CASSDPTGSGANVLTF
.	TRBV3-1	few	TRBJ1-2	TGTGCCAGCAGCCAAGGAAGCGGCTATGGCTACACCTTC	CASSQGSGYGYTF
.	TRBV5-1	many	TRBJ2-6	TGCGCCAGCAGCTTGGAAATTTTCTCTGGGGCCAACGTCCTGACTTTC	CASSLEIFSGANVLTF
TRBD1	TRBV7-9	.	TRBJ2-5	TGTGCCACCGGGACAGGGGGCGGAGAGACCCAGTACTTC	CATGTGGGETQYF
TRBD2	TRBV18	.	TRBJ2-7	TGTGCCAGCTCACCAAGCGGGGGGGTGTACGAGCAGTACTTC	CASSPSGGVYEQYF
.	TRBV10-2	few	TRBJ2-7	TGCGCCAGCAGAGGGACCGATGGGTACGAGCAGTACTTC	CASRGTDGYEQYF
.	TRBV15	few	TRBJ1-2	TGTGCCACCAGCAGTGACGGGTATGGCTACACCTTC	CATSSDGYGYTF
TRBD2	TRBV7-2	many	TRBJ2-5	TGTGCCAGCAGCTTAGCGACGACTAGCTGGGAGACCCAGTACTTC	CASSLATTSWETQYF
.	TRBV4-2	many	TRBJ1-6	TGTGCCAGCAGCCAAGAACAGGGACCCGGGTCACCCCTCCACTTT	CASSQEQGPGSPLHF
.	TRBV24-1	.	TRBJ2-5	TGTGCCACCAGTGATCCAGGGCGGGAGACCCAGTACTTC	CATSDPGRETQYF
.	TRBV29-1	.	TRBJ1-1	TGTAGCGCTCTGGGTTTAACTATGAACACTGAAGCTATCTTT	CSALGLTMNTEAIF
TRBD2	TRBV7-6	many	TRBJ2-5	TGTGCCAGCAGCCCCCACTGGCTAGCGGGAGACACGTCCTGGGAGACCCAGTACTTC	CASSPHWLAGDTSWETQYF
.	TRBV7-2	.	TRBJ1-1	TGTGCCAGCAGCCCCCTTTGGCGCAGGAACACTGAAGCTTTCTTT	CASSPLWRRNTEAFF
TRBD1	TRBV29-1	.	TRBJ1-4	TGCAGCGTTATCCGGACAGGGTTTGAAAAACTGTTTTTT	CSVIRTGFEKLFF
.	TRBV16	few	TRBJ1-4	TGTGCCAGCAGCCAAGGAAGAAATGAAAAACTGTTTTTT	CASSQGRNEKLFF
.	TRBV25-1	.	TRBJ1-2	TGTGCCTGCAGTGCATACAATAACTATGGCTACACCTTC	CACSAYNNYGYTF
TRBD1	TRBV29-1	.	TRBJ2-3	TGCAGCGCCGAACAGGGGGCAGATACGCAGTATTTT	CSAEQGADTQYF
.	TRBV10-3	.	TRBJ1-2	TGTGCCATCAGTGAGCGACGGATTAACTATGGCTACACCTTC	CAISERRINYGYTF
.	TRBV10-3	.	TRBJ1-6	TGTGCCATCAGTGACTGGACTAGGTCACCCCTCCACTTT	CAISDWTRSPLHF
.	TRBV20-1	.	TRBJ2-7	TGCAGTGCTAGAGATCTGGGCCCCGGGAAGCAGTACTTC	CSARDLGPGKQYF
.	TRBV20-1	many	TRBJ1-5	TGCAGTGCCGCCATAGGAGGGGCGCATAAAAGCAATCAGCCCCAGCATTTT	CSAAIGGAHKSNQPQHF
TRBD2	TRBV20-1	.	TRBJ2-5	TGCAGTGCTACCCGGACTAGTCAAGAGACCCAGTACTTC	CSATRTSQETQYF
.	TRBV7-3	many	TRBJ1-1	TGTGCCAGCAGCTTAACCCCCGGGGGGAGAACTGAAGCTTTCTTT	CASSLTPGGRTEAFF
.	TRBV2	.	TRBJ1-1	TGTGCCAGCTCACCACGAGAGGGAATGAACACTGAAGCTTTCTTT	CASSPREGMNTEAFF
TRBD1	TRBV3-1	many	TRBJ1-1	TGTGCCAGTGAACCGGGACAGCAGAACACTGAAGCTTTCTTT	CASEPGQQNTEAFF
.	TRBV29-1	many	TRBJ2-5	TGCAGCGTTGCCCCCCAGGCGGGGCGCTGGGAGACCCAGTACTTC	CSVAPQAGRWETQYF
TRBD1	TRBV19	few	TRBJ1-3	TGTGCCAGTAGCCGACTCGGGACAGGAGCCATCCTCTCTGGAAACACCATATATTTT	CASSRLGTGAILSGNTIYF
.	TRBV19	many	TRBJ1-1	TGTGCCAGTATCGGGCAGGGGTTCACTGAAGCTTTCTTT	CASIGQGFTEAFF
.	TRBV7-9	.	TRBJ1-1	TGTGCCAGCAGCTGGAGCATTGAAGCTTTCTTT	CASSWSIEAFF